This is a list of T cell receptor beta chains from one sample in a study of post-analysis software for immune sequencing data. TCRdb independently ran MiXCR on the PCR reads; one entry per CDR3 protein. Of hundreds of thousands of distinct CDR3 sequences in the sample, approximately 30% are singletons; the top ten hold more than 0.45%. The sample comprised blood. The source is a girl aged 10 to 17 with multiple sclerosis. Each CDR3 is given with its conserved first and last residue. D genes are given only for firm matches. Not all rows give a size; the values are once, few, many and, for expanded clones, a class.

few	TRBD2	TRBV6-1	TRBJ2-1	CASRGTLGLAGGPNEQFF	TGTGCCAGCAGGGGGACACTCGGACTAGCGGGGGGGCCCAATGAGCAGTTCTTC
few	.	TRBV28	TRBJ2-3	CASSPRDARAADTQYF	TGTGCCAGCAGTCCAAGGGACGCCCGGGCGGCAGATACGCAGTATTTT
.	.	TRBV5-6	TRBJ2-1	CANSLQGPNEQFF	TGTGCCAACAGCTTGCAGGGGCCCAATGAGCAGTTCTTC
many	.	TRBV9	TRBJ2-7	CASSVLGGEQYF	TGTGCCAGCAGCGTACTAGGGGGGGAGCAGTACTTC
few	TRBD2	TRBV12-3/TRBV12-4	TRBJ2-1	CASSRLAGNEQFF	TGTGCCAGCAGTCGACTAGCGGGGAATGAGCAGTTCTTC
.	.	TRBV13	TRBJ1-6	CASSLGARGTADSPLHF	TGTGCCAGCAGCTTAGGTGCTAGGGGAACGGCGGATTCACCCCTCCACTTT
few	.	TRBV7-9	TRBJ2-5	CASTRGGVETQYF	TGTGCCAGCACCCGAGGGGGGGTAGAGACCCAGTACTTC
.	.	TRBV6-1	TRBJ2-6	CASSEGWAGGANVLTF	TGTGCCAGCAGTGAAGGGTGGGCAGGAGGGGCCAACGTCCTGACTTTC
.	.	TRBV7-2	TRBJ2-7	CASSFRDGNYEQYF	TGTGCCAGCAGCTTTCGGGACGGCAACTACGAGCAGTACTTC
few	.	TRBV10-3	TRBJ2-2	CAISEGSGNTGELFF	TGTGCCATCAGTGAGGGTAGCGGGAACACCGGGGAGCTGTTTTTT
.	.	TRBV7-2	TRBJ2-1	CASSLRGRASYNEQFF	TGTGCCAGCAGCTTAAGGGGGAGGGCCTCCTACAATGAGCAGTTCTTC
few	.	TRBV6-6	TRBJ2-1	CASSSPQSEQFF	TGTGCCAGCAGTTCCCCGCAGAGTGAGCAGTTCTTC
.	TRBD2	TRBV4-3	TRBJ2-5	CASSQGYDGRRETQYF	TGCGCCAGCAGCCAAGGTTATGACGGGAGGAGGGAGACCCAGTACTTC
.	.	TRBV20-1	TRBJ2-5	CSARDIVRHQGTQYF	TGCAGTGCTAGAGATATCGTTAGACACCAAGGGACCCAGTACTTC
.	.	TRBV6-5	TRBJ1-5	CASSYSPALNQPQHF	TGTGCCAGCAGTTACTCGCCAGCGCTGAATCAGCCCCAGCATTTT
.	.	TRBV2	TRBJ2-7	CASSHRLSSYEQYF	TGTGCCAGCAGCCACAGACTCAGCTCCTACGAGCAGTACTTC
.	.	TRBV6-5	TRBJ1-3	CASSSSSGNTIYF	TGTGCCAGCAGCTCAAGCTCTGGAAACACCATATATTTT
.	.	TRBV7-2	TRBJ2-1	CASSLSGQRNNEQFF	TGTGCCAGCAGCTTATCCGGACAGCGAAACAATGAGCAGTTCTTC
.	.	TRBV4-3	TRBJ2-1	CASSRERGDTYNEQFF	TGCGCCAGCAGCCGAGAAAGAGGGGACACCTACAATGAGCAGTTCTTC
.	.	TRBV14	TRBJ1-5	CASSAAGFGNQPQHF	TGTGCCAGCAGCGCGGCGGGCTTCGGCAATCAGCCCCAGCATTTT
many	TRBD1	TRBV20-1	TRBJ1-5	CSAKGAPQHF	TGCAGTGCTAAGGGGGCGCCCCAGCATTTT
.	TRBD2	TRBV5-1	TRBJ2-1	CASNRVSGGSGNEQFF	TGCGCCAGCAATCGTGTTAGCGGGGGGTCGGGCAATGAGCAGTTCTTC
.	.	TRBV6-5	TRBJ2-1	CACSYSGAYNEQFF	TGTGCCTGCAGTTACTCGGGGGCCTACAATGAGCAGTTCTTC
few	.	TRBV4-3	TRBJ2-1	CASSQGLNNEQFF	TGCGCCAGCAGCCAAGGGCTTAACAATGAGCAGTTCTTC
.	.	TRBV28	TRBJ1-6	CASSLQGRDSPLHF	TGTGCCAGCAGCCTCCAGGGACGGGATTCACCCCTCCACTTT
.	.	TRBV6-5	TRBJ1-4	CASSSRQGGEKLFF	TGTGCCAGCAGTTCTAGGCAGGGTGGAGAAAAACTGTTTTTT
.	.	TRBV28	TRBJ2-7	CASSLSETGYEQYF	TGTGCCAGCAGTCTCTCGGAGACTGGGTACGAGCAGTACTTC
few	.	TRBV20-1	TRBJ2-3	CSVQGTPDTQYF	TGCAGCGTCCAGGGGACCCCAGATACGCAGTATTTT
.	TRBD1	TRBV6-2/TRBV6-3	TRBJ2-2	CASRPGQYTGELFF	TGTGCCAGCAGACCGGGACAGTACACCGGGGAGCTGTTTTTT
.	.	TRBV6-5	TRBJ2-1	CASSYGAGTYNEQFF	TGTGCCAGCAGTTATGGGGCGGGAACATACAATGAGCAGTTCTTC
.	.	TRBV5-1	TRBJ2-5	CASSLWQGRETQYF	TGCGCCAGCAGCTTGTGGCAGGGGCGGGAGACCCAGTACTTC
few	.	TRBV7-2	TRBJ2-7	CASSLTVWASYEQYF	TGTGCCAGCAGCTTAACGGTATGGGCATCCTACGAGCAGTACTTC
.	.	TRBV5-1	TRBJ1-1	CASSYSGGSNTEAFF	TGCGCCAGCAGCTATTCTGGGGGCTCGAACACTGAAGCTTTCTTT
.	.	TRBV5-1	TRBJ2-3	CASSHVGDTDTQYF	TGCGCCAGCAGTCACGTGGGGGACACAGATACGCAGTATTTT
.	TRBD2	TRBV10-3	TRBJ2-1	CAISSGRGYNEQFF	TGTGCCATCAGTAGCGGGAGGGGATACAATGAGCAGTTCTTC
.	TRBD2	TRBV27	TRBJ2-1	CASSFRGTSGRFNEQFF	TGTGCCAGCAGTTTCCGCGGGACTAGCGGAAGGTTCAATGAGCAGTTCTTC
few	.	TRBV6-5	TRBJ1-4	CASSYGPGGEKLFF	TGTGCCAGCAGTTACGGCCCTGGGGGTGAAAAACTGTTTTTT
few	.	TRBV20-1	TRBJ2-5	CSARQYQETQYF	TGCAGTGCTAGACAGTACCAAGAGACCCAGTACTTC
.	.	TRBV9	TRBJ2-3	CASSVRGDTDTQYF	TGTGCCAGCAGCGTGAGGGGGGACACAGATACGCAGTATTTT
.	TRBD2	TRBV10-3	TRBJ2-3	CAISDSLAGGTPSTDTQYF	TGTGCCATCAGTGACTCCCTAGCGGGGGGGACCCCGAGCACAGATACGCAGTATTTT
.	.	TRBV12-3/TRBV12-4	TRBJ1-3	CASSLNSGNTRYF	TGTGCCAGCAGTTTGAACTCTGGAAACACCAGATATTTT
.	.	TRBV7-9	TRBJ1-2	CASSLIPSTRAGGYTF	TGTGCCAGCAGCCTCATCCCCAGTACCAGGGCCGGTGGCTACACCTTC
few	.	TRBV6-5	TRBJ1-2	CASSKEPGPLYTF	TGTGCCAGCAGCAAGGAACCGGGTCCCCTCTACACCTTC
few	.	TRBV6-6	TRBJ1-2	CASRDTDGYYGYTF	TGTGCCAGCAGAGATACGGACGGATACTATGGCTACACCTTC
.	TRBD2	TRBV29-1	TRBJ2-1	CSVERPGLADQETQFF	TGCAGCGTTGAACGACCGGGACTAGCGGACCAAGAGACCCAGTTCTTC
few	TRBD2	TRBV7-9	TRBJ2-3	CASSFGGGSTDTQYF	TGCGCCAGCAGCTTCGGCGGGGGAAGCACAGATACGCAGTATTTT
.	.	TRBV20-1	TRBJ2-4	CSARKRASNIDTQYF	TGCAGTGCTAGAAAGCGGGCCTCGAACATAGATACGCAGTACTTC
few	TRBD2	TRBV6-6	TRBJ2-1	CASTLPGGYNEQFF	TGTGCCAGCACACTTCCGGGGGGATACAATGAGCAGTTCTTC
.	.	TRBV5-1	TRBJ2-5	CASSSQSTQYF	TGCGCCAGCAGCTCCCAATCGACCCAGTACTTC
.	.	TRBV29-1	TRBJ2-5	CSVAPGRNQETQYF	TGCAGCGTTGCCCCGGGACGCAACCAAGAGACCCAGTACTTC
many	TRBD2	TRBV29-1	TRBJ2-3	CSVDTPRGRPTDTQYF	TGCAGCGTTGATACCCCTCGCGGGAGGCCCACAGATACGCAGTATTTT
.	TRBD1	TRBV5-1	TRBJ2-1	CASSLGGQGAIVDEQFF	TGCGCCAGCAGCTTGGGGGGACAGGGGGCGATTGTAGATGAGCAGTTCTTC
.	.	TRBV20-1	TRBJ2-7	CSARGRGGVRYEQYF	TGCAGTGCTAGAGGGCGGGGTGGGGTGCGCTACGAGCAGTACTTC
.	.	TRBV7-2	TRBJ2-3	CASSLDRVGTDTQYF	TGTGCCAGCAGCTTAGACAGGGTGGGGACAGATACGCAGTATTTT
many	.	TRBV5-1	TRBJ2-5	CASSGRGETQYF	TGCGCCAGCAGCGGGAGAGGAGAGACCCAGTACTTC
.	.	TRBV7-2	TRBJ1-4	CASLRDPNEKLFF	TGTGCCAGCCTCAGGGACCCTAATGAAAAACTGTTTTTT
.	.	TRBV18	TRBJ2-3	CASSPFRGGDTQYF	TGTGCCAGCTCACCATTTCGGGGAGGAGATACGCAGTATTTT